Listed below are T cell receptor beta chains from one sample, sequenced in a study of technical replicates of blood from several donors. The repertoire was sequenced with immunoSEQ multiplex PCR; TCRdb's copy has only in-frame clones and lacks some. Here the sample spans 65,000 to 95,000 clones, 95% to 98% being singletons. The sample comprised T cells isolated from PBMCs. The source of these receptors is a human donor in good health. CDR3s leave out the opening cysteine and the closing phenylalanine or tryptophan. Fields, in order: CDR3 length, J gene, V gene, CDR3 protein.

length: 14; J: TRBJ1-1; V: TRBV19; CDR3: ASSRPSGQGNTEAF
length: 14; J: TRBJ2-1; V: TRBV5-1; CDR3: ASSLITGQGDNEQF
length: 12; J: TRBJ2-2; V: TRBV2; CDR3: ASRARFATGELF
length: 15; J: TRBJ2-6; V: TRBV5-1; CDR3: ASSLLGVLGGANVLT
length: 10; J: TRBJ2-7; V: TRBV10-3; CDR3: AISDRRGEQY
length: 13; J: TRBJ2-3; V: TRBV27; CDR3: ASSLRGSYTDTQY
length: 15; J: TRBJ1-1; V: TRBV28; CDR3: ASSFIQVNRGNTEAF
length: 13; J: TRBJ2-7; V: TRBV10-1; CDR3: ASSTGVAGSYEQY
length: 14; J: TRBJ2-7; V: TRBV5-6; CDR3: ASSLADDTFPYEQY
length: 13; J: TRBJ2-1; V: TRBV28; CDR3: ASSQRLALNNEQF
length: 13; J: TRBJ2-1; V: TRBV18; CDR3: ASSPSQGGADEQF
length: 14; J: TRBJ1-3; V: TRBV7-6; CDR3: ASSISGRPGQNTIY
length: 13; J: TRBJ1-5; V: TRBV6-1; CDR3: ASSRAGPGAQPQH
length: 11; J: TRBJ2-3; V: TRBV6-5; CDR3: ASRRYRTDTQY
length: 13; J: TRBJ2-1; V: TRBV6-4; CDR3: ASSDSGLAGVEQF
length: 14; J: TRBJ1-3; V: TRBV7-9; CDR3: ASSRPDSYSGNTIY
length: 9; J: TRBJ1-2; V: TRBV5-6; CDR3: ASRRTDGYT
length: 10; J: TRBJ2-3; V: TRBV11-3; CDR3: ASGAHAPTQY
length: 14; J: TRBJ2-1; V: TRBV9; CDR3: ASSVLTSGRINEQF
length: 19; J: TRBJ2-7; V: TRBV23-1; CDR3: ASSPPPNGDRDVCRTREQY